Each of the 2 T cell receptor beta chains below was sequenced from the same sample in a study of T cell responses to AZD1222 COVID-19 vaccine. The data were produced by immunoSEQ multiplex PCR, yet TCRdb's version contains in-frame clones alone and is incomplete. The sample has roughly 100,000 clones, roughly 84% seen once. Specimen: peripheral blood, collected on day 0 of AZD1222 vaccination. These receptors were obtained from an adult in good health.

The rearrangement joins TRBV18 to TRBJ1-2; D is uncertain. The CDR3 has 13 amino acids. V was clipped by 1 base and J by 6 bases, with 9 bases between them. Per germline, CDR1 KGHSH and CDR2 LQKENI. This chain's CDR3 is CASSPQSSDGYTF. DNA for the CDR3: TGTGCCAGCTCACCACAAAGTTCGGATGGCTACACCTTC.

The chain combines TRBV10-1 with TRBJ2-3; D might be TRBD2 (6 bases). Germline CDR1 reads WNHNN; CDR2 reads SYGVQD (reference sequence). V lost 2 bases and J 2 bases, leaving 14 bases between the germline ends. There are 16 residues in the CDR3. This CDR3 reads CASSEGFGGNTDTQYF. The CDR3 nucleotides read TGCGCCAGCAGTGAGGGGTTCGGCGGGAACACAGATACGCAGTATTTT.